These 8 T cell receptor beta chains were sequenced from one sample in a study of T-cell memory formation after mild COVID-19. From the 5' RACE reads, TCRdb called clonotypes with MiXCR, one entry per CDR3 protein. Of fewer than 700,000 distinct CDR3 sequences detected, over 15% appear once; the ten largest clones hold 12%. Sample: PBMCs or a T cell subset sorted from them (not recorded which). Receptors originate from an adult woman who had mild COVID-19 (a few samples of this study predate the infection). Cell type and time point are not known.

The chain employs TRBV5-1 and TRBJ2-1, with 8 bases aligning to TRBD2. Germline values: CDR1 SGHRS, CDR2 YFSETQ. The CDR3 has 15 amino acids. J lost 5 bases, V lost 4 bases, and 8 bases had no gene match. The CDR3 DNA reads TGCGCCAGCAGCCAGACAGCGGGGGCACACAATGAGCAGTTCTTC. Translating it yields CASSQTAGAHNEQFF.

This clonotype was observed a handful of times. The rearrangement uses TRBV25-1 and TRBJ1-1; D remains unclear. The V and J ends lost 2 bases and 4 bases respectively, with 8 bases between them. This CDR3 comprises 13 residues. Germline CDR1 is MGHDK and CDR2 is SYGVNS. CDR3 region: CASSEGKGTEAFF. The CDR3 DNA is TGTGCCAGCAGTGAAGGAAAGGGCACTGAAGCTTTCTTT.

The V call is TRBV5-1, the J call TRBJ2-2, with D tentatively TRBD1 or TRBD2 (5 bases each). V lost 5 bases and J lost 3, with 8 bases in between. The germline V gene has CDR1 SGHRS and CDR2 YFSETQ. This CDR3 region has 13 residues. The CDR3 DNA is TGCGCCAGCAGAGAGGGGTACACCGGGGAGCTGTTTTTT. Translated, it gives CASREGYTGELFF.

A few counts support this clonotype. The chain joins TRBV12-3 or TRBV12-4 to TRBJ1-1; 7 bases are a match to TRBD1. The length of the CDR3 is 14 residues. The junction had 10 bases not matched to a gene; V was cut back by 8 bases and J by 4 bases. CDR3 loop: CASGEQGLGTEAFF. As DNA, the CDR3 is TGTGCCAGCGGGGAACAGGGGTTGGGCACTGAAGCTTTCTTT.

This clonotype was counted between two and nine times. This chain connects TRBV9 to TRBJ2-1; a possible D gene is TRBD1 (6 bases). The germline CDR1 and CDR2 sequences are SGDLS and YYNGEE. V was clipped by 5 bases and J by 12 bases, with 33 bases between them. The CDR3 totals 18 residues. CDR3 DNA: TGTGCCAGCAGTTTTAACGTTCGTACCACCGGGACACCCCAGAGGCAGTTCTTC. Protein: CASSFNVRTTGTPQRQFF.

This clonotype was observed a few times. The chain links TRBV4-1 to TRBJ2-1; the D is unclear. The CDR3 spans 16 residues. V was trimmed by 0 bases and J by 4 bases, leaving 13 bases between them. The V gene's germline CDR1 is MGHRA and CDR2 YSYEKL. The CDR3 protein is CASSQDPTTGYNEQFF. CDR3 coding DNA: TGCGCCAGCAGCCAAGATCCCACCACGGGTTACAATGAGCAGTTCTTC.

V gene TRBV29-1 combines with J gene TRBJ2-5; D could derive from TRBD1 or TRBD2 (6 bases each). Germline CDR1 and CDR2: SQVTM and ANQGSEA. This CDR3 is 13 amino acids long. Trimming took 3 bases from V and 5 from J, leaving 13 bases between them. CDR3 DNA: TGCAGCGTTGACAGGGGCGCGGGGGAGACCCAGTACTTC. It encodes CSVDRGAGETQYF.

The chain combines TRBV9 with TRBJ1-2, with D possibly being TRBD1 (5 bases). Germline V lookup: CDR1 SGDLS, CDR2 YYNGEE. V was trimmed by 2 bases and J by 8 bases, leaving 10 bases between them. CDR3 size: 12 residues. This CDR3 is CASSVRDGGYTF. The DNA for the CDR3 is TGTGCCAGCAGCGTCAGGGACGGGGGCTACACCTTC.